This entry is about one T cell receptor beta chain. Its specificity is not known. This entry belongs to a study of T-cell memory formation after mild COVID-19. TCRdb reanalysed the 5' RACE reads using MiXCR and keeps one entry per CDR3 protein. The data hold approximately 230,000 distinct CDR3 sequences, with around 17% observed a single time. Study-level findings and limits: Some responding clones appeared in pre-infection memory, suggesting cross-reactive memory joined.

Trimming took off 4 bases at V and 3 bases at J, with 10 bases between the two ends. Germline CDR1 is SGHRS and CDR2 is YFSETQ. The CDR3 sequence is 13 residues long. The sequenced sample was PBMCs or a T cell subset sorted from them (not recorded which). The V gene is TRBV5-1, the J gene TRBJ1-1; D is unresolved. This TCR came from a man younger than 30 who had mild COVID-19 (a few samples of this study predate the infection). Cell type and time point are not known. The CDR3 region is CASSREAYTEAFF. CDR3 DNA: TGCGCCAGCAGCCGGGAGGCCTACACTGAAGCTTTCTTT.